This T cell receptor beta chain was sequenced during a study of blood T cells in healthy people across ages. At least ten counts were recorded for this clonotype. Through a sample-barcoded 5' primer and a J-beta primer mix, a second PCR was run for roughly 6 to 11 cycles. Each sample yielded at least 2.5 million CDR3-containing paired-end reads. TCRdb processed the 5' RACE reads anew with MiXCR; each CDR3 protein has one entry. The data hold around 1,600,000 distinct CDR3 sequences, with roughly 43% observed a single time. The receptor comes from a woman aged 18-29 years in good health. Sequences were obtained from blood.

This chain's CDR3 is CASSEDSTDTQYF. CDR3 DNA sequence: TGTGCCAGCAGTGAGGACAGCACAGATACGCAGTATTTT. The chain uses TRBV6-4 and TRBJ2-3; D is unresolved. The CDR3 runs 13 residues. Per germline, CDR1 MRHNA and CDR2 SNTAGT. Trimming pared 3 bases from V and 0 bases from J, leaving 4 bases between.